The 9 T cell receptor beta chains below were found in one sample sequenced in a study of CD8+ T cells in alopecia areata (dated by TCRdb to between 2018 and 2020). The library was prepared using the immunoSEQ multiplex PCR assay. RNA was extracted from all samples and reverse transcribed into cDNA as template for TCR sequencing. TCRdb mirrors the immuneACCESS table, restricted to in-frame sequences. Some clones are absent from its copies; in checked studies, under half trace to an unresolved V gene, and the reason for the others is unknown. This sample has 140,000 to 150,000 clones in its table, and roughly 62% of those were observed once. 5% to 7.5% of the sample comes from the top ten. In light of the paper, this sample's time point label describes: baseline before oral tofacitinib. The input for sequencing was CD4+ T cells sorted from blood, taken at week 0. Receptors originate from a human donor with alopecia areata.

The chain recombines TRBV4-2 with TRBJ2-5; tentatively, D is TRBD2 (6 bases). The V and J ends lost 0 bases and 4 bases respectively, with 12 bases between them. CDR1 is LGHNA and CDR2 is YNFKEQ in the germline V gene. CDR3 length equals 15 residues. Here the CDR3 DNA reads TGTGCCAGCAGCCAAGAGTTCGTGGGGGGAGAGACCCAGTACTTC. It encodes CASSQEFVGGETQYF.

The chain couples TRBV15 to TRBJ2-5; D might be TRBD2 (5 bases). The CDR3 totals 14 residues. The V end was cut by 2 bases, the J end by 2 bases, with 9 bases between. Per the germline V gene, CDR1 is LNHNV and CDR2 is YYDKDF (reference sequence). The CDR3 sequence: CATSRPEAQETQYF. CDR3 in DNA: TGTGCCACCAGCAGACCGGAGGCGCAAGAGACCCAGTACTTC. Together with reference TRBV15 and TRBJ2-5, the CDR3 gives the full variable domain: DAMVIQNPRYQVTQFGKPVTLSCSQTLNHNVMYWYQQKSSQAPKLLFHYYDKDFNNEADTPDNFQSRRPNTSFCFLDIRSPGLGDTAMYLCATSRPEAQETQYFGPGTRLLVL.

In its sample, this clone was seen a few times. The chain links TRBV29-1 to TRBJ2-4; the D gene is possibly TRBD2 (5 bases). Between the trimmed V and J ends, which lost 4 bases and 0 bases, there was a span of 16 bases. Germline loops: CDR1 SQVTM, CDR2 ANQGSEA. The CDR3 is 16 amino acids. The CDR3 protein is CSVVHGVWEAKNIQYF. Here the CDR3 DNA reads TGCAGCGTTGTACACGGGGTCTGGGAAGCCAAAAACATTCAGTACTTC.

V gene TRBV11-2 combines with J gene TRBJ2-3, with TRBD2 matching 12 bases. Germline V gives CDR1 SGHAT, CDR2 FQNNGV. The CDR3 spans 20 residues. Trimming took 0 bases from V and 4 from J; bases not matched to a gene: 14. The CDR3 reads CASSLELAGGLITPSDTQYF. CDR3 coding DNA: TGTGCCAGCAGCTTAGAACTAGCGGGGGGCCTTATAACACCCTCAGATACGCAGTATTTT. Full variable domain (outside the CDR3, taken from reference TRBV11-2 and TRBJ2-3): EAGVAQSPRYKIIEKRQSVAFWCNPISGHATLYWYQQILGQGPKLLIQFQNNGVVDDSQLPKDRFSAERLKGVDSTLKIQPAKLEDSAVYLCASSLELAGGLITPSDTQYFGPGTRLTVL.

The V and J genes are TRBV7-3 and TRBJ2-1, with D possibly being TRBD1 or TRBD2 (7 bases each). Trimming removed 4 bases from V and 7 bases from J, with 17 bases in between. The germline CDR1 and CDR2 sequences are SGHTA and FQGTGA. This CDR3 contains 15 residues. This chain's CDR3 is CASSSPGGGMNEQFF. The CDR3 bases are TGTGCCAGCAGCTCCCCAGGGGGGGGGATGAATGAGCAGTTCTTC.

This clone was recorded once. The J gene is TRBJ2-1, the V gene TRBV6-6; perhaps TRBD2 as D (7 bases). The CDR3 length is 15 residues. CDR1 is MNHNY, CDR2 SVGAGI, per germline (reference sequence). V dropped 8 bases and J dropped 8 bases, with 22 bases sitting between them. The CDR3 is CASGAGGGGMHEQFF. CDR3 coding DNA: TGTGCCAGCGGCGCCGGTGGGGGGGGCATGCATGAGCAGTTCTTC.

This clone has just a few counts. V and J are TRBV7-9 and TRBJ1-5, with D possibly being TRBD1 (6 bases). The V gene's germline CDR1 is SEHNR and CDR2 FQNEAQ (reference sequence). With 8 bases removed from V and 6 bases from J, the gap between germline ends came to 14 bases. The CDR3 has 13 amino acids. The CDR3 protein is CASSRGRGQPQHF. The CDR3 DNA reads as TGTGCCAGCTCTAGGGGGAGGGGTCAGCCCCAGCATTTT.

The CDR3 here is CAIKGLAGARETQYF. DNA for the CDR3: TGTGCCATCAAAGGTCTAGCGGGGGCCAGAGAGACCCAGTACTTC. The rearrangement uses TRBV10-3 and TRBJ2-5, with 10 bases lining up with TRBD2. CDR1 ENHRY and CDR2 SYGVKD come from the germline V gene. Trimming took 7 bases from V and 4 from J; bases not matched to a gene: 9. The length of the CDR3 is 15 residues.

V is TRBV29-1 and J is TRBJ2-1; 12 nucleotides line up with TRBD2. The CDR3 has 14 amino acids. With V trimmed by 5 bases and J by 7 bases, 6 bases remained unmatched. CDR1 is SQVTM and CDR2 is ANQGSEA in the germline V gene. CDR3 region: CSVPTGLAGNEQFF. The CDR3 nucleotides are TGCAGCGTTCCCACAGGACTAGCGGGGAATGAGCAGTTCTTC.